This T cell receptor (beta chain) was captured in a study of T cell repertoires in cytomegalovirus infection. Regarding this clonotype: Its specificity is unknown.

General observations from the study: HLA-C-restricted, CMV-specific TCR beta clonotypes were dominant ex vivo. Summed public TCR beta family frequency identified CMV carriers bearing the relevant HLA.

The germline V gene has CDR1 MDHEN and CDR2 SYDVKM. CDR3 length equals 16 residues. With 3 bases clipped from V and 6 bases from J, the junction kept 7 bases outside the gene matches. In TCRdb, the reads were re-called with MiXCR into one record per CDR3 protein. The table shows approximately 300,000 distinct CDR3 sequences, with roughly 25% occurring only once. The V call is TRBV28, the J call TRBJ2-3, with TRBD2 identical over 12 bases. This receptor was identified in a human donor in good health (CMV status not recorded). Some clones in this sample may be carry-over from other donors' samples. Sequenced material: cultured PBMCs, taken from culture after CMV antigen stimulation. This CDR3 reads CASSLWASGRVDTQYF. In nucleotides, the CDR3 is TGTGCCAGCAGTTTGTGGGCTAGCGGGAGGGTGGATACGCAGTATTTT.